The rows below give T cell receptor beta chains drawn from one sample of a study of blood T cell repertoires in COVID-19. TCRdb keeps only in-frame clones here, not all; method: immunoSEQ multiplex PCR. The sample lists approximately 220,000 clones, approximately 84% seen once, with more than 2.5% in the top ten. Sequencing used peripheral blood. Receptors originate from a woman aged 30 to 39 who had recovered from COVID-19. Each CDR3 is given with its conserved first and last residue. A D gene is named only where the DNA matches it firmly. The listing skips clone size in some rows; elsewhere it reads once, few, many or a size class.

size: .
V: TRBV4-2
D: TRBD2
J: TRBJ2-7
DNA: TGTGCCAGCAGCCAAGGGGACTTTGGGGGAGGGCCCTACGAGCAGTACTTC
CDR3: CASSQGDFGGGPYEQYF

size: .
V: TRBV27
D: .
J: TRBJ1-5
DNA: TGTGCCAGCAGTTTATCGGCGGGACGGCCTAGCAATCAGCCCCAGCATTTT
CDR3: CASSLSAGRPSNQPQHF

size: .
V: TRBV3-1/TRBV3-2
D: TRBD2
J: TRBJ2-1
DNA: TGTGCCAGCAGCCAAGGGACTAGCGGGACCTTTTTTAGCTCCTACAATGAGCAGTTCTTC
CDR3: CASSQGTSGTFFSSYNEQFF

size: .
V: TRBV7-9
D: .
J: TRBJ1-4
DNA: TGTGCCAGCAGCGAACAGCCAACTAATGAAAAACTGTTTTTT
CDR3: CASSEQPTNEKLFF

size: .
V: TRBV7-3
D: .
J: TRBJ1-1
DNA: TGTGCCAGCAGCTTAATAGGGGGAGGGACTGAAGCTTTCTTT
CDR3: CASSLIGGGTEAFF

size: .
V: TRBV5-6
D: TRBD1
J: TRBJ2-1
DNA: TGTGCCAGCACTCCGACAGGGACCAAATTCTACAATGAGCAGTTCTTC
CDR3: CASTPTGTKFYNEQFF

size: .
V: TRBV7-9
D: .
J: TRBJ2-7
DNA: TGTGCCAGCAGCTTAGCGGGTAGCGGCTCCTACGAGCAGTACTTC
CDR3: CASSLAGSGSYEQYF

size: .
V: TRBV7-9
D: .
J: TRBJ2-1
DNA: TGTGCCAGCAGCTTTCCTACGAATGAGCAGTTCTTC
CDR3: CASSFPTNEQFF

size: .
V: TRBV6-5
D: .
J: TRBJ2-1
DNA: TGTGCCAGCAGTTACCACCGGGAGTCGGATGATGAGCAGTTCTTC
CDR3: CASSYHRESDDEQFF

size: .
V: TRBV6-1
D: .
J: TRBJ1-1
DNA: TGTGCCAGCAGTGATAGGGGCACTGAAGCTTTCTTT
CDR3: CASSDRGTEAFF

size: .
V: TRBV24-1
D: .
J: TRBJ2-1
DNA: TGTGCCACCGACGCGATAGGGGGCAATGAGCAGTTCTTC
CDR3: CATDAIGGNEQFF

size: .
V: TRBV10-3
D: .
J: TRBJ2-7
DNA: TGTGCCATCAGTGATCCCAGGGGCCCGGCCGAGCAGTACTTC
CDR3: CAISDPRGPAEQYF

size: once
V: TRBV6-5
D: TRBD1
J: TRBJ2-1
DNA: TGTGCCAGCGGACAGGGGGCGAGTGAGCAGTTCTTC
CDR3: CASGQGASEQFF

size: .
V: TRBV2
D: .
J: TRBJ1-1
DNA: TGTGCCAGCAGTGAAGATGAGGGGAACACTGAAGCTTTCTTT
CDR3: CASSEDEGNTEAFF

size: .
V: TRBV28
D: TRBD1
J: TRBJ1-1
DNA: TGTGCCAGCAGCGGGGGACAGGGATTCGCTGAAGCTTTCTTT
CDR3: CASSGGQGFAEAFF

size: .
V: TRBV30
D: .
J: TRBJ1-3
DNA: TGTGCCTGGAGTTGGGTTGCGGCAGCTGGAAACACCATATATTTT
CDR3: CAWSWVAAAGNTIYF

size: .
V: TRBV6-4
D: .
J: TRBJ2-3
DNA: TGTGCCAGCAGTGACTCACCCGCGGATACGCAGTATTTT
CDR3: CASSDSPADTQYF

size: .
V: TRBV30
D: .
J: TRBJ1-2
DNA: TGTGCCTGGTCGCCTGTCAGGGATCTTGGCTACACCTTC
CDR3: CAWSPVRDLGYTF

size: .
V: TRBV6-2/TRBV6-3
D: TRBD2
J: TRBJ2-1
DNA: TGTGCCAGCAGTTACCTAGCGGGAGATCAGAGCTCCTACAATGAGCAGTTCTTC
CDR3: CASSYLAGDQSSYNEQFF

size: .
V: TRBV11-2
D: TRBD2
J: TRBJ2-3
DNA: TGTGCCAGCAGCCTGACGAGCGGGAGGGCGGATACGCAGTATTTT
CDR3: CASSLTSGRADTQYF

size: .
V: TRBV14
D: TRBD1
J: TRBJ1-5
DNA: TGTGCCAGCAGCCAAGATGGGGGACAGCCAAGTATGCCCCAGCATTTT
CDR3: CASSQDGGQPSMPQHF

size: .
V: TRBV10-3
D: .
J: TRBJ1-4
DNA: TGTGCCATCAGCCCGACTGCTTCTAATGAAAAACTGTTTTTT
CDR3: CAISPTASNEKLFF

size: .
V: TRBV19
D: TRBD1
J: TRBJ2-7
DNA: TGTGCCAGTAGTCCGGGGGACAGGGTCGGCTACGAGCAGTACTTC
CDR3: CASSPGDRVGYEQYF

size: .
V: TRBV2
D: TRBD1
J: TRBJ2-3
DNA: TGTGCCACCCGACAGGGGGCTAGCACAGATACGCAGTATTTT
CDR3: CATRQGASTDTQYF

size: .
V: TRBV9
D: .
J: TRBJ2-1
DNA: TGTGCCAGCAGCGTAGTAACTAGTTCCAATGAGCAGTTCTTC
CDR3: CASSVVTSSNEQFF

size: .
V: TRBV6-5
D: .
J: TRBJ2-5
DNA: TGTGCCAGCAGACTGCTGACAGGCTCACAAGAGACCCAGTACTTC
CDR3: CASRLLTGSQETQYF

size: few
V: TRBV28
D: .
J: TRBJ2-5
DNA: TGTGCCAGCAGTTTCCCAGCGAGCGCACTTCCACAACAAGAGACCCAGTACTTC
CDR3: CASSFPASALPQQETQYF

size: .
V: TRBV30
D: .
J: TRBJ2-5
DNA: TGTGCCTGGAGGGGGTTCGGCGGAGGCTCAGAGACCCAGTACTTC
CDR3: CAWRGFGGGSETQYF

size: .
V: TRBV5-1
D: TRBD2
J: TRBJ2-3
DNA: TGCGCCAGCAGCTCGTCTTTAGCGGGAGAGGCAGATACGCAGTATTTT
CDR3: CASSSSLAGEADTQYF

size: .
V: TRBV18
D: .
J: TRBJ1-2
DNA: TGTGCCAGCTCACCACCCTACGGGAGGCATTCTGGCTACACCTTC
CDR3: CASSPPYGRHSGYTF

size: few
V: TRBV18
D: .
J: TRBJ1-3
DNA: TGTGCCAGCTCACCGGGCGGGTTCTCTGGAAACACCATATATTTT
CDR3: CASSPGGFSGNTIYF

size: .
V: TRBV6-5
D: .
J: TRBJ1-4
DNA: TGTGCCAGCAGGCGTATCGCAGGGGAAAAACTGTTTTTT
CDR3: CASRRIAGEKLFF

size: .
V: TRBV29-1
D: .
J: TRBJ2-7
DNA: TGCAGCGTTGAAGATTCCCATTACGAGCAGTACTTC
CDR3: CSVEDSHYEQYF

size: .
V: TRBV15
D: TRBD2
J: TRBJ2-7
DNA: TGTGCCACCCGGTGGGAGGGCGGAGACGAGCAGTACTTC
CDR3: CATRWEGGDEQYF

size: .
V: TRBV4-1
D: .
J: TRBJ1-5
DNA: TGCGCCAGCAGCCAACTCGCCGGGGTTGGGGTTGTAAATTCCCAGCATTTT
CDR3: CASSQLAGVGVVNSQHF

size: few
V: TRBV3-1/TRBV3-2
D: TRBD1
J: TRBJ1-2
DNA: TGTGCCAGCAGCCAAGAACCCGGGACAGGCGGAACTAACTATGGCTACACCTTC
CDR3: CASSQEPGTGGTNYGYTF

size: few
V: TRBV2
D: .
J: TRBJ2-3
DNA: TGTGCCGGCGGAACAGATACGCAGTATTTT
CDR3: CAGGTDTQYF

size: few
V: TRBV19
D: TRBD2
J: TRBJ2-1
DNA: TGTGCCAGTAGTTGGACTAGCGGGAACAATGAGCAGTTCTTC
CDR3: CASSWTSGNNEQFF

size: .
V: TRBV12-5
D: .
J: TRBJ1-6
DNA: TGTGCTAGTGGTTTGGTCATTACGGTGGACAGCTCCTATAATTCACCCCTCCACTTT
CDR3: CASGLVITVDSSYNSPLHF

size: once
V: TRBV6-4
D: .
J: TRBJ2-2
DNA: TGTGCCAGCAGTGGGTCACAGAACACCGGGGAGCTGTTTTTT
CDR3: CASSGSQNTGELFF

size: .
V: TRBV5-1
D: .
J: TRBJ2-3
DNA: TGCGCCAGCAGCTTGGCCGTGGGAGGTGGAGATACGCAGTATTTT
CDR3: CASSLAVGGGDTQYF

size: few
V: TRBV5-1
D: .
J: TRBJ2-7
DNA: TGCGCCAGCAGCTTGGGCGGGGCAAGCTCCTACGAGCAGTACTTC
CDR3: CASSLGGASSYEQYF

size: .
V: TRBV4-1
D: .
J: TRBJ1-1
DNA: TGCGCCAGCAGCCAAGATGCAGGGGTCATGAACACTGAAGCTTTCTTT
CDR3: CASSQDAGVMNTEAFF

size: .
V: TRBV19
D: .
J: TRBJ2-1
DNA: TGTGCCAGTAGTATGGTGGGGCTAGCGTCCAATGAGCAGTTCTTC
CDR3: CASSMVGLASNEQFF

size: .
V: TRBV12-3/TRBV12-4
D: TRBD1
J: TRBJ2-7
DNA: TGTGCCAGCAGAGTCACAGGGGCCTACGAGCAGTACTTC
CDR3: CASRVTGAYEQYF

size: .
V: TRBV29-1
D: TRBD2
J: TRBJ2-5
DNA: TGCAGCGTTGAAGATCTACTAGCGGAAAGGGAGACCCAGTACTTC
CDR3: CSVEDLLAERETQYF

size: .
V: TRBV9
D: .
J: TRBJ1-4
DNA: TGTGCCAGCAGCGCAACACCGGGACACTTCACACCGCCTGAAAAACTGTTTTTT
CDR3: CASSATPGHFTPPEKLFF

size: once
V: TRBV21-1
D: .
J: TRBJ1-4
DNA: TGTGCCAGCAGCAAAGGGCGGGACAGGGGGTTTTCGAATGAAAAACTGTTTTTT
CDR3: CASSKGRDRGFSNEKLFF

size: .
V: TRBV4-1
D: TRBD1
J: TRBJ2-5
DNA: TGCGCCAGCAGCCAGGGGTCCGGGACAGGGCTTCAAGAGACCCAGTACTTC
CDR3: CASSQGSGTGLQETQYF

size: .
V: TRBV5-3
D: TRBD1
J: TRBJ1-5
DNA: TGTGCCAGAAGCGGGGGACAGGGGTCCAATCAGCCCCAGCATTTT
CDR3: CARSGGQGSNQPQHF

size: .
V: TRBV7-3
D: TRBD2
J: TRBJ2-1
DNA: TGTGCCAGCAGCTTATCCGGGAGGTACCACAATGAGCAGTTCTTC
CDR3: CASSLSGRYHNEQFF

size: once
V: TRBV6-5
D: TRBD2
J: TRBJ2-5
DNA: TGTGCCAGCAGCACCGGGAGGAGGGAGACCCAGTACTTC
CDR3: CASSTGRRETQYF

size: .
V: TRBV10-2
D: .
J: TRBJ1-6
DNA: TGCGCCAGCGGGAGGGGGGATTCACCCCTCCACTTT
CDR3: CASGRGDSPLHF

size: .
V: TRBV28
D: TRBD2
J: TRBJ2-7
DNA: TGTGCCAGCAGTACAGCCGGGACTAGCGGCTACGAGCAGTACTTC
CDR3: CASSTAGTSGYEQYF

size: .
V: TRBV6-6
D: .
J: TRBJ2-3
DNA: TGTGCCAGCAGTTACGTCGCCCAGGGCGACGATACGCAGTATTTT
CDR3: CASSYVAQGDDTQYF

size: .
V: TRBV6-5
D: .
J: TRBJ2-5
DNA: TGTGCCAGCAAGACTACAGGGCGGGAGACCCAGTACTTC
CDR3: CASKTTGRETQYF

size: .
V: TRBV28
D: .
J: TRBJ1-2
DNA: TGTGCCAGCAACTTTAAAACAGGAGGGGCCGTACAGGACTATGGCTACACCTTC
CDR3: CASNFKTGGAVQDYGYTF